This TCR beta chain is from a study of OX40 agonist ivuxolimab in advanced cancers. Describing the broader study: Ivuxolimab was an agonistic, fully human IgG2 monoclonal antibody directed against OX40 (CD134), a costimulatory receptor. Intravenous ivuxolimab was administered to patients every 2 weeks at six dose levels: 0.01, 0.1, 0.3, 1.5, 3 and 10 mg/kg. Among the 50 to 55 dose-escalation patients, around 20 had hepatocellular carcinoma, 15 or so melanoma, 9 renal cell carcinoma and 9 head and neck cancer. In the dose-escalation cohort, roughly four fifths of patients were male, and the mean age was approximately 55 years, with a range of about 23 to 90. Patients were allowed to have had prior anti-PD-1, anti-PD-L1 or anti-CTLA-4 therapy, and 40% of the dose-escalation patients had been treated with checkpoint inhibitors. Partial responses occurred in three dose-escalation patients: two with cutaneous melanoma and one with hepatocellular carcinoma. Peripheral TCRbeta sequencing aimed to test whether ivuxolimab altered TCR sequence diversity and caused clonal T-cell expansion. The paper covers the monotherapy dose-escalation part of the phase I ivuxolimab trial, which included N ≈ 57 patients.

The table lists this clone with a few counts. Its antigen remains undetermined. No base qualities exist here, and no much larger clone lies one base off it. For sequencing of the TCRbeta CDR3 region, genomic DNA was extracted from the sorted cells. TCRbeta CDR3 regions were sequenced using the immunoSEQ Assay. TCRdb limited this immuneACCESS table to in-frame rearrangements with V and J called. A share of clones is missing; checked studies link under half to unresolved V genes, and the rest is unexplained. Across this sample there are roughly 17,000 clones, with roughly 88% seen only once. 10% to 15% of the sample belongs to the ten largest clones. The trial excluded patients who had a history of autoimmune disease or were on systemic immunosuppression. Peripheral blood for TCR sequencing was collected from all dose cohorts at baseline, on cycle 4 day 1, and on cycle 7 day 1. The samples were drawn from a first-in-human, open-label, multicenter phase I dose-escalation trial of ivuxolimab. Adults with locally advanced or metastatic melanoma, renal cell, hepatocellular, or head and neck squamous cell carcinoma were enrolled in the trial. Before TCR sequencing, CD4+ T cells and CD8+ T cells from peripheral blood were sorted into separate populations.

What the study reported, not specific to this receptor: Clonal expansion of both CD4+ and CD8+ blood T cells was observed from baseline to week 6 at doses 0.1 to 3.0 mg/kg. After ivuxolimab, expanded clones were on average more numerous among CD8+ T cells than among CD4+ T cells. In the 0.1-3.0 mg/kg groups, partial responders were among the patients with the lowest normalized peripheral clonal expansion, particularly in CD8+ T cells. The antigen specificity of the peripheral T cells that underwent clonal expansion was not determined. Low levels of normalized T-cell clonal expansion were also shown by some nonresponding patients.

Per the germline V gene (reference sequence), PRHDT is the CDR1 and FYEKMQ is the CDR2. V gives up 3 bases and J gives up 1 base, and the segment between their germline ends measures 9 bases. The CDR3, from cysteine to phenylalanine, totals 14 residues. CDR3 DNA is the only sequence kept; it has 42 bases, read in frame from the first base. The sequence derives from an adult with an advanced solid tumor such as melanoma, head and neck, liver or kidney cancer. Recombination connected TRBV13 to TRBJ1-1, and TRBD1 may be the D gene, going by 6 matching bases. The specimen comprised CD4+ or CD8+ T cells sorted from blood, sampled in a trial of the OX40 agonist ivuxolimab. The CDR3: CASSFGQPNTEAFF. The sequenced DNA is TGTGCCAGCAGCTTTGGACAGCCGAACACTGAAGCTTTCTTT.